One and the same sample provided the 27 T cell receptor beta chains below, sequenced in a study (dated by TCRdb to about 2015). The library was generated by 5' RACE. Sequenced using an Illumina MiSeq. Using fastp at Q25 and MiXCR, TCRdb reprocessed the public reads and kept productive beta chains. Each CDR3 protein appears once, grouped with its most common genes and DNA. For this sample the table gives some 44,000 distinct CDR3 sequences, of which less than 25% were detected only once. Clones ranked in the top ten supply less than 5% of the sample. Cells that were CD4+CD25+CD127-/low were the ones isolated as Tregs. The sequencing input was Tregs sorted from blood. These receptors were obtained from a female donor with breast cancer.

There are many counts of this clonotype. The CDR3 sequence: CSARPLQGFTGELFF. As DNA, the CDR3 is TGCAGTGCTAGACCGCTCCAGGGATTCACCGGGGAGCTGTTTTTT. The V call is TRBV20-1, the J call TRBJ2-2; D might be TRBD1 (5 bases). The length of the CDR3 is 15 residues. Trimming removed 2 bases from V and 4 bases from J, with 14 bases in between. Germline V CDR1 and CDR2: DFQATT, SNEGSKA (reference sequence).

This clonotype was recorded many times. The genes are TRBV27 and TRBJ2-7, with D tentatively TRBD2 (6 bases). CDR3 size: 14 residues. Germline values: CDR1 MNHEY, CDR2 SMNVEV (reference sequence). With 3 bases removed from V and 4 bases from J, the gap between germline ends came to 13 bases. CDR3 DNA sequence: TGTGCCAGCAGTTTTCCGGCGGGAAGATACGAGCAGTACTTC. Translated, it gives CASSFPAGRYEQYF.

This clonotype was observed a handful of times. The V gene is TRBV28, the J gene TRBJ2-3; D is perhaps TRBD2 (6 bases). The CDR3 length is 13 residues. V was cut by 5 bases and J by 6 bases, with 12 bases left in between. CDR1 MDHEN and CDR2 SYDVKM come from the germline V gene. CDR3 sequence: CASSAHRGDTQYF. The CDR3 DNA reads as TGTGCCAGCAGTGCACATCGGGGGGATACGCAGTATTTT.

Only one count was recorded for this clonotype. CDR3 sequence (DNA): TGCAGTACCCGGACTAGCGGGAGTGGGCAGTTCTTC. This codes for CSTRTSGSGQFF. The chain recombines TRBV20-1 with TRBJ2-1; 13 positions match TRBD2. CDR3 length equals 12 residues. V was pared by 8 bases and J by 12 bases, with 7 bases of the junction left unmatched. The V gene's germline CDR1 is DFQATT and CDR2 SNEGSKA (reference sequence).

This chain links TRBV12-3 or TRBV12-4 with TRBJ1-2; TRBD1 matches 7 bases. The CDR3 runs 15 residues. The V segment lost 6 bases and the J segment 2 bases; nucleotides outside the gene matches: 9. Here the CDR3 DNA reads TGTGCCAGCAGGCCCACAGGGGTGCGGAACTATGGCTACACCTTC. Residues: CASRPTGVRNYGYTF.

Turning to this clonotype: An end of the junction differs from the germline gene, which may be a read error. The chain recombines TRBV20-1 with TRBJ1-2, with a tentative D call TRBD1 (5 bases). This CDR3 is built from 14 residues. The germline CDR1 and CDR2 sequences are DFQATT and SNEGSKA (reference sequence). CDR3 nucleotide sequence: TGCGGTGCTAGAGATTTTCAGGGCGACTATGGCTACACCTTC. Translated: CGARDFQGDYGYTF.

Ten or more counts support this clonotype. V and J are TRBV20-1 and TRBJ2-7; 7 nucleotides line up with TRBD2. V lost 2 bases to trimming and J lost 6 bases; unmatched junction nucleotides: 7. CDR1 and CDR2 (germline): DFQATT, SNEGSKA (reference sequence). This CDR3 contains 13 residues. The CDR3 region has the DNA TGCAGTGCTAGACCTTATCCGGGGGGCGAGCAGTACTTC. It yields the protein CSARPYPGGEQYF.

This clonotype has more than one count but fewer than ten. The chain couples TRBV10-3 to TRBJ1-2, with a possible D match to TRBD1 (5 bases). The V end lost 0 bases, the J end lost 4 bases, and 12 bases lay between the germline ends. The CDR3 is 15 amino acids. The germline V gene has CDR1 ENHRY and CDR2 SYGVKD. The CDR3 sequence is CAISESRDGSYGYTF. The CDR3 nucleotides read TGTGCCATCAGTGAGTCGCGGGACGGATCCTATGGCTACACCTTC.

V usage is TRBV7-3 and J usage is TRBJ2-3, with D possibly being TRBD1 (6 bases). Germline lookup yields CDR1 SGHTA and CDR2 FQGTGA. The CDR3 runs 14 residues. V was pared by 5 bases and J by 2 bases, with 11 bases between. This CDR3 is CASSPGQPTDTQYF. DNA of the CDR3: TGTGCCAGCAGCCCCGGACAGCCCACAGATACGCAGTATTTT.

The rearrangement links TRBV6-6 to TRBJ2-1; D possibly matches TRBD1 or TRBD2 (5 bases each). Germline lookup yields CDR1 MNHNY and CDR2 SVGAGI (reference sequence). V lost 7 bases and J lost 8, with 18 bases in between. The CDR3 totals 14 residues. DNA of the CDR3: TGTGCCAGCAAGGGGACCCCATCTATAGATGAGCAGTTCTTC. Amino acid sequence: CASKGTPSIDEQFF.

The rearrangement uses TRBV20-1 and TRBJ2-7; TRBD2 is a possible D gene (5 bases). The V gene's germline CDR1 is DFQATT and CDR2 SNEGSKA (reference sequence). Deletions cut 3 bases from V and 7 bases from J, with 13 bases between. The CDR3 extends over 12 amino acids. CDR3 bases: TGCAGTGCTAGCGAGGGCCGTTGGGAGCAGTACTTC. The encoded protein is CSASEGRWEQYF.

The chain is built from TRBV5-1 and TRBJ2-5; the match to TRBD2 covers 13 bases. The V gene's germline CDR1 is SGHRS and CDR2 YFSETQ. This CDR3 is built from 21 residues. The ends lost 2 bases at V and 4 bases at J; junction bases unmatched: 20. In DNA form, the CDR3 reads TGCGCCAGCAGCTTCCCCCAGACAACTACCGGGACTAGCGGGATTCTAGAGACCCAGTACTTC. Translated: CASSFPQTTTGTSGILETQYF.

Details on this clonotype: Since a much larger clone is just one base distant, this may be a read error. The chain links TRBV6-1 to TRBJ2-3; maybe TRBD2 (5 bases). There are 15 residues in the CDR3. The germline V gene encodes CDR1 MNHNS and CDR2 SASEGT. CDR3 in DNA: TGTACCAGCAGTGAATGGGGAGACAGCACAGATACGCAGTATTTT. Protein sequence: CTSSEWGDSTDTQYF.

This clonotype was seen many times. The gene calls are TRBV27 and TRBJ2-5, with 11 bases lining up with TRBD2. The length of the CDR3 is 17 residues. Trimming removed 0 bases from V and 0 bases from J; junction bases left unmatched: 3. Germline lookup yields CDR1 MNHEY and CDR2 SMNVEV (reference sequence). DNA of the CDR3: TGTGCCAGCAGTTTATCGATACTAGCGGGGGACCAAGAGACCCAGTACTTC. It is translated as CASSLSILAGDQETQYF.

Details on this clonotype: One junction end disagrees with the germline gene, perhaps due to a read error. This sequence joins TRBV9 and TRBJ2-2, with D tentatively TRBD2 (6 bases). CDR1 SGDLS and CDR2 YYNGEE come from the germline V gene. The CDR3 covers 14 residues. The CDR3 nucleotides read TGTGCCAGCAGCGTATCGGGGGTCACCGGGGAGCTGTCTTTT. As protein: CASSVSGVTGELSF. Using reference TRBV9 and TRBJ2-2 for the parts outside the CDR3, the full variable domain is DSGVTQTPKHLITATGQRVTLRCSPRSGDLSVYWYQQSLDQGLQFLIQYYNGEERAKGNILERFSAQQFPDLHSELNLSSLELGDSALYFCASSVSGVTGELSFGEGSRLTVL.

V and J are TRBV9 and TRBJ1-6; 10 bases are shared with TRBD1. Germline V CDR1 and CDR2: SGDLS, YYNGEE. There are 15 residues in the CDR3. Losses at the gene ends were 4 bases for V and 10 bases for J; bases not matched to a gene: 8. CDR3 protein: CASSKDRGRRSPLHF. For the CDR3, the DNA is TGTGCCAGCAGCAAAGACAGGGGGCGTCGGTCACCCCTCCACTTT.

This clonotype was counted a few times. A much larger clone lies a single base off, so this may be a read error. V and J are TRBV7-3 and TRBJ2-2; D gene uncertain. Germline values: CDR1 SGHTA, CDR2 FQGTGA. The CDR3 covers 14 residues. In DNA form, the CDR3 reads TGTACCAGCAGCTTAACCTCTCATGCCGGGGAGCTGTTTTTT. It specifies CTSSLTSHAGELFF.

This clonotype was counted a few times. The genes are TRBV4-1 and TRBJ2-5; D remains ambiguous. V lost 0 bases, J lost 2 bases, and 13 bases lay in between. Germline V lookup: CDR1 MGHRA, CDR2 YSYEKL. The CDR3 is 16 amino acids. DNA for the CDR3: TGCGCCAGCAGCCAAGATTGGGCAGAGAGACAAGAGACCCAGTACTTC. This translates into CASSQDWAERQETQYF.

Notes on this clonotype: Since a much larger clone is just one base distant, this may be a read error. The CDR3 bases are TGTGCCAGCAGTTGGGCAGGGACTACCGGGGAGCTGTTTTTT. This gives the protein CASSWAGTTGELFF. The rearrangement joins TRBV12-3 or TRBV12-4 to TRBJ2-2, with D possibly being TRBD2 (6 bases). The CDR3 has 14 amino acids. V dropped 4 bases and J dropped 5 bases, with 11 bases sitting between them.

As concerns this clonotype: Sequence at one end of the junction differs from germline and may be a read error. The chain joins TRBV7-3 to TRBJ2-1, with unresolved D. The CDR3 is made up of 14 amino acids. Germline V gene data show CDR1 as SGHTA and CDR2 as FQGTGA. The DNA of the CDR3 is TGCGCCAGCAGCTTAGCTGGGATCGACAATGGGCAGTTCTTC. It encodes CASSLAGIDNGQFF. The whole variable domain, remainder taken from reference TRBV7-3 and TRBJ2-1, is GAGVSQTPSNKVTEKGKYVELRCDPISGHTALYWYRQSLGQGPEFLIYFQGTGAADDSGLPNDRFFAVRPEGSVSTLKIQRTERGDSAVYLCASSLAGIDNGQFFGPGTRLTVL.

The chain uses TRBV20-1 and TRBJ1-6, with TRBD1 identical over 9 bases. J gave up 9 bases and V 7 bases, and 13 bases lay outside the gene matches. The CDR3 runs to 15 residues. The germline CDR1 and CDR2 sequences are DFQATT and SNEGSKA (reference sequence). This chain's CDR3 is CSGSNRGLPLSPLHF. CDR3 DNA: TGCAGTGGATCTAACAGGGGGCTTCCACTTTCACCCCTCCACTTT.

The chain uses TRBV6-6 and TRBJ1-4; TRBD1 might be the D (6 bases). Looked up from germline, CDR1 is MNHNY and CDR2 is SVGAGI (reference sequence). V was clipped by 6 bases and J by 6 bases, with 11 bases between them. This CDR3 has 13 residues. The DNA of the CDR3 is TGTGCCAGCAGGGGGGGGCGGTATGAAAAACTGTTTTTT. This translates into CASRGGRYEKLFF.

This clonotype was seen only once. Here the CDR3 DNA reads TGTGCCAGCAGCCCTCATGGGGCGATTGGCTACACCTTC. Amino acid sequence: CASSPHGAIGYTF. The chain uses TRBV6-5 and TRBJ1-2; D possibly corresponds to TRBD1 (5 bases). V lost 6 bases and J 7 bases, leaving 15 bases between the germline ends. The length of the CDR3 is 13 residues. CDR1 and CDR2 from the germline V gene are MNHEY and SVGAGI.

The chain links TRBV19 to TRBJ2-1; D unclear. CDR3 length equals 13 residues. Germline CDR1 LNHDA, CDR2 SQIVND (reference sequence). V lost 6 bases and J 7 bases, leaving 13 bases between the germline ends. The CDR3 sequence: CASSVVMGNEQFF. CDR3 DNA sequence: TGTGCCAGTAGCGTCGTAATGGGGAATGAGCAGTTCTTC. The full variable domain, with the rest looked up from reference TRBV19 and TRBJ2-1, is DGGITQSPKYLFRKEGQNVTLSCEQNLNHDAMYWYRQDPGQGLRLIYYSQIVNDFQKGDIAEGYSVSREKKESFPLTVTSAQKNPTAFYLCASSVVMGNEQFFGPGTRLTVL.

This clonotype was picked up many times. The chain employs TRBV6-5 and TRBJ2-1, with 15 nucleotides matching TRBD2. Germline V gives CDR1 MNHEY, CDR2 SVGAGI. The CDR3 is made up of 16 amino acids. V was clipped by 8 bases and J by 2 bases; unmatched bases: 4. In DNA, the CDR3 is TGTGCCAGCGGACTAGCGGGAGGGCCCACCTACAATGAGCAGTTCTTC. Its translation is CASGLAGGPTYNEQFF.

This clonotype was observed at least ten times. V gene TRBV4-1 combines with J gene TRBJ1-2; D is unresolved. The CDR3 has 14 residues. CDR1 and CDR2 from the germline V gene are MGHRA and YSYEKL. Trimming removed 5 bases from V and 2 bases from J, with 12 bases in between. CDR3 loop: CASSNTAFNYGYTF. The CDR3 DNA reads as TGCGCCAGCAGCAATACAGCTTTCAACTATGGCTACACCTTC.

This clonotype occurred many times. This sequence joins TRBV4-1 and TRBJ2-7; no definite D call. Germline V gene sequence: CDR1 MGHRA, CDR2 YSYEKL. The CDR3 consists of 13 residues. V shed 1 base and J shed 1 base, with 5 bases lying between them. The CDR3 nucleotides are TGCGCCAGCAGCCAAGCCGGTTCCTACGAGCAGTACTTC. Translation gives CASSQAGSYEQYF.